This T cell receptor (beta chain) was found in a study of T cells after yellow fever vaccination. Whole-study context: Fractions with few cells were prepared using SMART-Seq v4 Ultra Low Input. Points from the study as a whole: Post-booster reappearance was seen for most primary-vaccination clones (around 97% CD4, around 90% CD8).

About this clonotype: What it binds is not known.

From the 5' RACE reads, TCRdb called clonotypes with MiXCR, one entry per CDR3 protein. The repertoire has about 340,000 distinct CDR3 sequences, more than 8.5% of them found once; the top ten carry about a sixth. There are 13 residues in the CDR3. With 3 bases removed from V and 1 base from J, the gap between germline ends came to 7 bases. Germline V gene lookup returns CDR1 DFQATT and CDR2 SNEGSKA (reference sequence). The receptor was isolated from a man in his late teens or twenties who received the YFV17D yellow fever vaccine. The chain combines TRBV20-1 with TRBJ1-5, with D possibly TRBD1 on 6 matching bases. Sequencing was performed on PBMCs, taken on the day of the first yellow fever vaccination. The CDR3 reads CSASGQSNQPQHF. Here the CDR3 DNA reads TGCAGTGCTAGCGGACAGAGCAATCAGCCCCAGCATTTT.